The sequence of this T cell receptor (beta chain) was determined in a study of T cell repertoires in cytomegalovirus infection. TCRdb itself ran the reads through MiXCR, one entry per CDR3 protein. This sample has 250,000 or so distinct CDR3 sequences, with approximately 9.2% found just once. This clonotype was counted ten times or more. Its antigen is unidentified. Trimming took 7 bases from V and 2 from J; bases not matched to a gene: 13. The CDR3 consists of 16 residues. Germline V gene lookup returns CDR1 MDHEN and CDR2 SYDVKM. Study results and limitations: What dominated the ex vivo response were HLA-C-restricted CMV-specific TCR beta clonotypes.

The TCR originated in a human donor in good health (CMV status not recorded). Some clones in this sample may be carry-over from other donors' samples. The chain uses TRBV28 and TRBJ1-2; the match to TRBD1 covers 7 bases. Material for sequencing was PBMCs. CDR3: CASTLKATGKNYGYTF. The CDR3 coding sequence is TGTGCCAGCACTCTTAAGGCGACAGGGAAAAACTATGGCTACACCTTC.